These 24 T cell receptor beta chains came from one sample sequenced in a study of tumor-infiltrating lymphocytes in primary liver carcinoma. Starting material for RNA and DNA co-extraction consisted of about 17-30 mg of unsorted bulk tissue. Constant-region priming of approximately 500 ng total RNA yielded TCR beta cDNA. A slightly modified ARM-PCR protocol with three nested multiplex PCR rounds produced these TCR beta libraries. With TRBV1-TRBV30 forward primers and a C-beta reverse primer, the first two PCR rounds were run for roughly 10 cycles each. Each CDR3 protein is one row after TCRdb ran MiXCR on the multiplex PCR reads. Of about 120,000 distinct CDR3 sequences listed, about two thirds were seen once; the top ten hold over 7.5%. Sequencing input: tumor-adjacent normal liver tissue. All receptors come from a woman in her sixties or seventies with primary liver carcinoma and hepatitis B virus infection.

This clonotype has only one observation. The junction departs from the called germline gene at one end, perhaps through a read error. The chain carries TRBV29-1 and TRBJ2-1; 10 nucleotides match TRBD2. Germline V gives CDR1 SQVTM, CDR2 ANQGSEA. The CDR3 covers 17 residues. CDR3 in amino acids: CSIEILGTSDSYNEQFF. The CDR3 DNA follows: TGTAGCATTGAAATCCTCGGGACTAGCGACTCCTACAATGAGCAGTTCTTC.

The chain links TRBV11-2 to TRBJ2-2; the match to TRBD2 covers 10 bases. Germline CDR1 reads SGHAT; CDR2 reads FQNNGV. The CDR3 is made up of 15 amino acids. In DNA form, the CDR3 reads TGTGTCAGTAGCCAGGCTAGCGGGAGCGGCGGGGAGCTGTTTTTT. Protein product: CVSSQASGSGGELFF.

This clonotype is judged medium-sized. This chain connects TRBV11-3 to TRBJ2-1; 7 positions agree with TRBD2. Germline CDR1 SGHNT, CDR2 YENEEA. The CDR3 spans 16 residues. V was clipped by 1 base and J by 7 bases; unmatched bases: 10. The CDR3 DNA reads as TGTGCCAGCAGCTTAGGTGGCGGACTAGGGCGAAATGAGCAGTTCTTC. Its protein product is CASSLGGGLGRNEQFF.

Worth noting for this clonotype: The CDR3 does not end in the conserved phenylalanine or tryptophan, so this is likely a read error. The V gene is TRBV28, the J gene TRBJ1-5; possibly TRBD1 for D (5 bases). Germline assignment: CDR1 MDHEN and CDR2 SYDVKM. This CDR3 is built from 14 residues. CDR3 sequence: CANSPGSRGQPQHS. The CDR3 DNA sequence: TGTGCCAACAGTCCGGGGTCGCGGGGGCAGCCCCAGCATTCT.

This clonotype was recorded many times. The chain employs TRBV24-1 and TRBJ1-2; the D is unclear. V lost 6 bases and J lost 7, with 11 bases in between. This CDR3 is 12 amino acids long. Germline CDR1 reads KGHDR; CDR2 reads SFDVKD. The CDR3 region has the DNA TGTGCCACCAGTACATGGGAACTTGGCTACACCTTC. Translation gives CATSTWELGYTF.

Note on this clonotype: A read error may explain this, as a much larger clone is one base away. The V call is TRBV30, the J call TRBJ1-1, with unresolved D. The length of the CDR3 is 14 residues. Germline-derived CDR1 and CDR2 are GTSNPN and SVGIG (reference sequence). The germline V and J ends were trimmed by 0 bases and 5 bases, with 13 bases remaining between them. The CDR3 reads CAWSVVVPGTEAFF. As DNA, the CDR3 is TGTGCCTGGAGTGTAGTGGTACCGGGGACTGAAGCTTTCTTT.

On this clonotype: Because the CDR3 is missing its conserved closing phenylalanine or tryptophan, this is likely a read error. This rearrangement joins TRBV28 to TRBJ2-2; D unclear. The CDR3 is 13 amino acids. Germline V gene sequence: CDR1 MDHEN, CDR2 SYDVKM. The chain's CDR3 is CTSRAGGFGELFV. The DNA of the CDR3 is TGTACCAGCAGAGCCGGTGGGTTCGGGGAGCTGTTTGTT.

This clonotype came up many times. The rearrangement links TRBV12-3 or TRBV12-4 to TRBJ1-1; the D is unclear. V lost 8 bases, J lost 1 base, and 11 bases lay in between. The CDR3 covers 13 residues. CDR3: CASHRIRNTEAFF. In DNA, the CDR3 is TGTGCCAGCCATCGGATTAGGAACACTGAAGCTTTCTTT.

A few counts support this clonotype. The junction departs from germline at one end; a sequencing error may be responsible. The chain combines TRBV28 with TRBJ1-2; 7 positions match TRBD1. The CDR3 contains 14 residues. The germline V gene encodes CDR1 MDHEN and CDR2 SYDVKM. CDR3: CDSSQLAGGPGYTF. The CDR3 DNA reads TGTGACAGCAGCCAACTGGCAGGGGGGCCTGGCTACACCTTC.

The chain carries TRBV12-3 or TRBV12-4 and TRBJ2-2; D ambiguous. The ends were cut back, 1 base at V and 2 bases at J, with 11 bases in the middle. The CDR3 length is 16 residues. The CDR3 bases are TGTGCCAGCAGTTTAGTGGGCTGGGCAAACACCGGGGAGCTGTTTTTT. It codes for CASSLVGWANTGELFF.

Comment on this clonotype: A read error may be the cause here, since a much bigger clone is one base away. Since the CDR3 does not end with the conserved phenylalanine or tryptophan, this likely comes from a read error. The chain joins TRBV5-1 to TRBJ2-7, with D perhaps matching TRBD1 (6 bases). From germline, CDR1 is SGHRS and CDR2 YFSETQ. This CDR3 spans 13 amino acids. The germline V and J ends were trimmed by 1 base and 3 bases, with 8 bases remaining between them. The chain's CDR3 is CASSLRGNYEQYS. The CDR3 DNA is TGCGCCAGCAGCTTGAGGGGGAACTACGAGCAGTACTCC.

For this clonotype: A junction end diverges from the germline sequence, so it may reflect a read error. The chain recombines TRBV5-1 with TRBJ1-1; D is uncertain. The CDR3 has 13 amino acids. Germline assignment: CDR1 SGHRS and CDR2 YFSETQ. The CDR3 reads CTSSFLGTAEDFF. In DNA, the CDR3 is TGCACCAGCAGCTTCTTAGGCACGGCTGAAGATTTCTTT.

This clonotype appeared a few times. Just one base apart from a much larger clone, this may be a read error. The chain has TRBV30 and TRBJ1-1; D ambiguous. The CDR3 runs 13 residues. Germline CDR1 is GTSNPN and CDR2 is SVGIG (reference sequence). Trimming removed 0 bases at V and 6 bases at J, with 11 bases between. The DNA for the CDR3 is TGTGCCTGGAGTGTAGATAGCAACGCTGAAGCTTTCTTT. It translates to CAWSVDSNAEAFF.

This clonotype is medium-sized in the sample. The genes are TRBV29-1 and TRBJ2-2; tentatively, D is TRBD1 (6 bases). The CDR3 runs to 13 residues. Between the trimmed V and J ends, which lost 3 bases and 7 bases, there was a span of 12 bases. Germline CDR1 SQVTM, CDR2 ANQGSEA. The CDR3 DNA sequence: TGCAGCGTTGATCGCTTAGGGGGCGGGGAGCTGTTTTTT. Protein: CSVDRLGGGELFF.

A few counts support this clonotype. Given a much more abundant clone one base away, this may be a read error. DNA for the CDR3: TGCAGCGTCACACCACAGACTAGCGGGAGATCCTACAATGAGCAGTCCTTC. Translating gives CSVTPQTSGRSYNEQSF. V gene TRBV29-1 combines with J gene TRBJ2-1; 12 bases align to TRBD2. The V gene's germline CDR1 is SQVTM and CDR2 ANQGSEA. The CDR3 consists of 17 residues.

As concerns this clonotype: The conserved phenylalanine or tryptophan normally closing the CDR3 is absent here, so this likely arose from a read error. The chain carries TRBV29-1 and TRBJ2-1, with 8 bases that match TRBD1. The trim removed 7 bases at V and 3 bases at J, leaving 17 bases unmatched. Looked up from germline, CDR1 is SQVTM and CDR2 is ANQGSEA. This CDR3 is built from 17 residues. The CDR3 DNA reads as TGCAGCGCCCCTCGGTTGGAGGGACAGGCTTTCTACAATGAGCAGTTCATC. This gives the protein CSAPRLEGQAFYNEQFI.

This clonotype was recorded only once. The chain recombines TRBV11-2 with TRBJ2-7; 9 bases line up with TRBD2. Germline V gene data show CDR1 as SGHAT and CDR2 as FQNNGV. There are 15 residues in the CDR3. V gave up 0 bases and J gave up 6 bases; unmatched junction bases: 6. CDR3 sequence reads: CASSLELSGSSEQYF. DNA for the CDR3: TGTGCCAGCAGCTTAGAGCTTAGCGGGAGCAGCGAGCAGTACTTC.

With respect to this clonotype: The junction does not match germline at one end; this may be a read error. The chain recombines TRBV12-3 or TRBV12-4 with TRBJ2-1; 8 bases are a match to TRBD2. The CDR3 has 17 residues. The CDR3 loop is CASAPWASGQSFNEQFF. Here the CDR3 DNA reads TGTGCCAGCGCTCCCTGGGCTAGCGGGCAATCCTTCAATGAGCAGTTCTTC.

Comments on this clonotype: This CDR3 fails to terminate in the conserved phenylalanine or tryptophan, so it likely reflects a read error. The chain carries TRBV29-1 and TRBJ2-5; 7 positions match TRBD1. This CDR3 is 15 amino acids long. The germline V gene encodes CDR1 SQVTM and CDR2 ANQGSEA. DNA for the CDR3: TGCAGCGTTGAAGGCCAAACAGGGGACCAAGAGATCCAGTACTTA. Translation gives CSVEGQTGDQEIQYL.

V is TRBV6-1 and J is TRBJ2-1; tentatively, D is TRBD2 (6 bases). The CDR3 consists of 13 residues. CDR1 and CDR2 (germline): MNHNS, SASEGT. CDR3 region: CGTIGVAATQQFF. The CDR3 nucleotides are TGTGGCACAATTGGGGTAGCGGCGACCCAGCAGTTCTTC.

With regard to this clonotype: As the CDR3 is not closed by the conserved phenylalanine or tryptophan, this likely results from a read error. V is TRBV12-3 or TRBV12-4 and J is TRBJ1-6, with 8 bases lining up with TRBD1. V lost 3 bases, J lost 4 bases, and 2 bases stayed unmatched. The CDR3 spans 15 residues. The CDR3 region has the DNA TGTGCCAGCAGTTTTCGGACAGGGTATAATTCACCCCTCCACTTA. It is translated as CASSFRTGYNSPLHL.

This clonotype was observed many times. The chain carries TRBV12-5 and TRBJ2-1, with TRBD1 as a possible D gene (5 bases). The CDR3 has 13 amino acids. V dropped 1 base and J dropped 6 bases, with 7 bases sitting between them. Germline V gene sequence: CDR1 LGHNT, CDR2 FRNRAP. The CDR3 loop reads CASGLARVNEQFF. The CDR3 bases are TGTGCTAGTGGTTTGGCCAGGGTCAATGAGCAGTTCTTC.

As to this clonotype: An end of the junction differs from the germline gene, which may be a read error. V gene TRBV6-6 combines with J gene TRBJ1-5, with 8 positions matching TRBD1. CDR1 and CDR2 from the germline V gene are MNHNY and SVGAGI (reference sequence). The length of the CDR3 is 14 residues. DNA of the CDR3: TGTGCTAGCAGTTATCAACAGGGGGATGTGCCCCAGCATTTT. Amino acids: CASSYQQGDVPQHF.

Turning to this clonotype: Given the absence of the conserved phenylalanine or tryptophan at the CDR3 end, a read error is likely. The DNA is left out, because the CDR3 cannot be placed on it with certainty; the CDR3 is given as TCRdb lists it. This chain uses TRBV11-2 with TRBJ2-1; the D call in the table, TRBD2, was not verified against the DNA. The CDR3 totals 11 residues, both ends included. Germline-derived CDR1 and CDR2 are SGHAT and FQNNGV. The CDR3 here is CARSTGLRELI.